This T cell receptor beta chain is from a study of blood T cell repertoires in COVID-19. The wider study: The study drew acute and convalescent COVID-19 samples from the United States, Italy and Spain.

Unmatched junction bases numbered 9, after V lost 3 bases and J lost 7 bases. This CDR3 region has 16 residues. The germline V gene encodes CDR1 MGHDK and CDR2 SYGVNS. Original methodology: Cell counts per sample came from amplifying reference gene primers. The repertoire was sequenced with immunoSEQ multiplex PCR; TCRdb's copy has only in-frame clones and lacks some. V, J and clone size are those of that table, while D and trimming were read from the DNA. The sample shows 68,000 or so clones, more than 70% of them seen only once. Sequenced material: peripheral blood. This TCR derives from a man in his forties or fifties with acute or convalescent COVID-19. V and J are TRBV25-1 and TRBJ1-2, with 12 nucleotides matching TRBD1. The DNA for the CDR3 is TGTGCCAGCAGTGACCCGGGACAGGGGGCTGGGGGTGGCTACACCTTC. Encoded protein: CASSDPGQGAGGGYTF.